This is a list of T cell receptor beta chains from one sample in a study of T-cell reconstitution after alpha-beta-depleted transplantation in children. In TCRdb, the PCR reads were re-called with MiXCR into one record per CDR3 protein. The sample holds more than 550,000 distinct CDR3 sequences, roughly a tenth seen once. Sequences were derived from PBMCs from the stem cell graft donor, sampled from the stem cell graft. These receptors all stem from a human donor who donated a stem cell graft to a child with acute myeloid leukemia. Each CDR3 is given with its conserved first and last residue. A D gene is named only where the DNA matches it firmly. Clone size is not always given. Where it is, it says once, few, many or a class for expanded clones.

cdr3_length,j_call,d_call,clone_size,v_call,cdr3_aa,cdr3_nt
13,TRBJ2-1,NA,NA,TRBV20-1,CSAREGARSEQFF,TGCAGTGCTAGAGAAGGAGCCCGCAGTGAGCAGTTCTTC
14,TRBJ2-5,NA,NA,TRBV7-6,CASSFSQSKETQYF,TGTGCCAGCAGCTTCAGTCAATCTAAAGAGACCCAGTACTTC
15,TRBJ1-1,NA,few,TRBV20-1,CSVQRGGHLNTEAFF,TGCAGTGTCCAGAGGGGGGGACACCTGAACACTGAAGCTTTCTTT
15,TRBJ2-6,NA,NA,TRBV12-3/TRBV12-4,CASSSSRRGANVLTF,TGTGCCAGCAGTTCCTCCCGGCGGGGGGCCAACGTCCTGACTTTC
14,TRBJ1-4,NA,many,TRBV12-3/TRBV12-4,CASSLGATNEKLFF,TGTGCCAGCAGTTTAGGTGCAACTAATGAAAAACTGTTTTTT
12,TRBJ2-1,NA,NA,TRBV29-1,CSMVRSANEQFF,TGCAGCATGGTGCGGAGTGCAAATGAGCAGTTCTTC
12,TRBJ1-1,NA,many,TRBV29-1,CSAWGGAPEAFF,TGCAGCGCGTGGGGGGGGGCCCCAGAAGCTTTCTTT
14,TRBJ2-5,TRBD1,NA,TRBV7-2,CASRLGGASETQYF,TGTGCCAGCAGACTAGGGGGCGCATCAGAGACCCAGTACTTC
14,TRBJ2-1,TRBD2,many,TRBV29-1,CSVEASGRPNEQFF,TGCAGCGTTGAGGCTAGCGGGAGGCCCAATGAGCAGTTCTTC
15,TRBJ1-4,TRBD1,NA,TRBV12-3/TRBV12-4,CASSARTGEVEKLFF,TGTGCCAGCAGTGCCCGGACAGGCGAGGTTGAAAAACTGTTTTTT
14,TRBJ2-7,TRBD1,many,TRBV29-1,CSVVTGTVESEQYF,TGCAGCGTCGTGACCGGGACAGTAGAATCCGAGCAGTACTTC
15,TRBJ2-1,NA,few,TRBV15,CATSRDSALGGVKFF,TGTGCCACCAGCAGAGATTCAGCGCTAGGTGGGGTTAAGTTCTTC
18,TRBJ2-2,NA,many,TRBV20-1,CSARDPLGGRGTTGELFF,TGCAGTGCTAGAGATCCTCTCGGAGGCAGAGGGACCACCGGGGAGCTGTTTTTT